The 25 T cell receptor beta chains below come from one sample, sequenced in a study of shared clonotypes between healthy human individuals. Sequencing used immunoSEQ multiplex PCR; TCRdb keeps in-frame clones, though not all of them. The repertoire has roughly 500,000 clones, about 96% of them found once; the top ten carry roughly 0.06%. The source material was naive CD4+ T cells sorted from blood. Subset here: CD45RA+ positively selected. These receptor sequences come from a woman in her thirties in good health.

The chain joins TRBV11-2 to TRBJ1-5, with a possible D match to TRBD1 (5 bases). The V gene lost 0 bases and the J gene lost 9 bases, with 15 bases spanning the gap. In germline, CDR1 is SGHAT, CDR2 FQNNGV. This CDR3 comprises 15 residues. The CDR3 coding sequence is TGTGCCAGCAGCTTAGAGTCGGGACGCCAGGGGCCCCAGCATTTT. It encodes CASSLESGRQGPQHF.

The chain combines TRBV20-1 with TRBJ2-5, with D uncertain. Judging by the DNA end, TRBJ2-7 fits better; the J call may be wrong. Germline values: CDR1 DFQATT, CDR2 SNEGSKA (reference sequence). The CDR3 contains 11 residues. The CDR3 DNA is TGCAGTGCTAGGTCGTCCTACGAGCAGTACTTC. Protein: CSARSSYEQYF.

This sequence joins TRBV2 and TRBJ2-1; D is uncertain. This CDR3 spans 14 amino acids. V was cut by 5 bases and J by 5 bases, with 13 bases left in between. The germline V gene has CDR1 SNHLY and CDR2 FYNNEI. CDR3 residues: CASSRVGVDNEQFF. The DNA for the CDR3 is TGTGCCAGCAGTCGGGTAGGTGTTGACAATGAGCAGTTCTTC.

This clone has just one count. This chain joins TRBV5-1 and TRBJ1-1, with D perhaps TRBD1 (6 bases). The germline V gene encodes CDR1 SGHRS and CDR2 YFSETQ. The V gene lost 4 bases and the J gene lost 1 base, with 14 bases spanning the gap. The CDR3 is 15 amino acids. In DNA form, the CDR3 reads TGCGCCAGCAGCCAACAGGGAGTGGAGAACACTGAAGCTTTCTTT. This sequence encodes CASSQQGVENTEAFF.

The chain recombines TRBV19 with TRBJ2-1; the match to TRBD2 covers 9 bases. CDR3 length equals 17 residues. V shed 4 bases and J 5 bases; nucleotides not matched to a gene: 12. The germline gives CDR1 LNHDA, CDR2 SQIVND (reference sequence). The CDR3 spells CASSSFLSGSPHNEQFF. For the CDR3, the DNA is TGTGCCAGTAGTAGCTTCCTTAGCGGGAGCCCCCACAATGAGCAGTTCTTC.

The rearrangement links TRBV5-1 to TRBJ2-1, with 7 nucleotides matching TRBD2. The CDR3 has 15 residues. Germline CDR1 and CDR2: SGHRS and YFSETQ. The J segment lost 7 bases and the V segment lost 0 bases, leaving 7 bases of the junction unmatched. The CDR3 nucleotides are TGCGCCAGCAGCTTGGCCGTGACTAGCTTGAATGAGCAGTTCTTC. Translation: CASSLAVTSLNEQFF.

The chain has TRBV5-5 and TRBJ2-7, with D perhaps matching TRBD1 (5 bases). V lost 4 bases and J lost 4, with 21 bases in between. Per germline, CDR1 SGHKS and CDR2 YYEKEE (reference sequence). CDR3 size: 16 residues. The CDR3 is CASSPQMGRPEYEQYF. For the CDR3, the DNA is TGTGCCAGCAGCCCACAAATGGGGCGCCCGGAGTACGAGCAGTACTTC.

This clone appeared once. CDR3 loop: CATSEVAGNTIYF. DNA for the CDR3: TGTGCCACCTCGGAGGTGGCTGGAAACACCATATATTTT. The chain employs TRBV10-3 and TRBJ1-3; no firm D call. From germline, CDR1 is ENHRY and CDR2 SYGVKD. CDR3 length: 13 amino acids. The ends were cut back, 10 bases at V and 2 bases at J, with 12 bases in the middle.

The rearrangement joins TRBV19 to TRBJ1-2; 12 positions match TRBD1. V shed 5 bases, J shed 3 bases, and the junction held 7 bases outside the gene matches. CDR3 length: 16 amino acids. CDR1 LNHDA and CDR2 SQIVND come from the germline V gene (reference sequence). The CDR3 here is CASSSSGTGGHYGYTF. The CDR3 DNA sequence: TGTGCCAGTAGTTCCTCCGGGACAGGGGGCCACTATGGCTACACCTTC.

The V call is TRBV11-2, the J call TRBJ1-2; 8 bases are a match to TRBD1. The CDR3 runs to 17 residues. With V trimmed by 0 bases and J by 4 bases, 10 bases remained unmatched. From germline, CDR1 is SGHAT and CDR2 FQNNGV. The CDR3, as DNA: TGTGCCAGCAGCTTAGATCGGGCGCCAGGGGGCCGCTATGGCTACACCTTC. This encodes CASSLDRAPGGRYGYTF.

In DNA form, the CDR3 reads TGTGCCAGCAGTTACCGCAGGGTCGGAGGCAATGAGCAGTTCTTC. Translation: CASSYRRVGGNEQFF. This chain joins TRBV6-5 and TRBJ2-1; possibly TRBD1 or TRBD2 for D (5 bases each). Trimming stripped 2 bases from V and 6 bases from J, with 14 bases between. The germline CDR1 and CDR2 sequences are MNHEY and SVGAGI. CDR3 length: 15 residues.

V is TRBV5-1 and J is TRBJ2-3; D is unresolved. This CDR3 contains 13 residues. Germline values: CDR1 SGHRS, CDR2 YFSETQ. V was pared by 2 bases and J by 0 bases, with 4 bases between. The CDR3 DNA sequence: TGCGCCAGCAGCTTACCTAGCACAGATACGCAGTATTTT. It translates to CASSLPSTDTQYF. The whole variable domain, filled in from reference TRBV5-1 and TRBJ2-3, reads KAGVTQTPRYLIKTRGQQVTLSCSPISGHRSVSWYQQTPGQGLQFLFEYFSETQRNKGNFPGRFSGRQFSNSRSEMNVSTLELGDSALYLCASSLPSTDTQYFGPGTRLTVL.

The rearrangement links TRBV28 to TRBJ1-5, with D possibly being TRBD1 (5 bases). Between the trimmed V and J ends, which lost 7 bases and 5 bases, there was a span of 15 bases. The CDR3 spans 14 residues. Germline V gene lookup returns CDR1 MDHEN and CDR2 SYDVKM. The CDR3: CASTNQGGDQPQHF. CDR3 bases: TGTGCCAGCACAAATCAAGGAGGGGATCAGCCCCAGCATTTT.

This sequence joins TRBV10-3 and TRBJ1-5, with D unresolved. The CDR3 is 12 amino acids. Germline CDR1 ENHRY, CDR2 SYGVKD. Trimming pared 2 bases from V and 8 bases from J, leaving 7 bases between. CDR3 protein: CAISEGVEPQHF. The CDR3 region has the DNA TGTGCCATCAGTGAGGGGGTTGAGCCCCAGCATTTT.

The chain joins TRBV19 to TRBJ2-1, with 10 bases identical to TRBD2. CDR3 length: 16 amino acids. The junction had 13 bases not matched to a gene; V was cut back by 5 bases and J by 9 bases. Germline V lookup: CDR1 LNHDA, CDR2 SQIVND (reference sequence). The CDR3 DNA reads TGTGCCAGTAGTGCAGCTACTAGCGGGAAATTTGGTGAGCAGTTCTTC. Encoded protein: CASSAATSGKFGEQFF.

The rearrangement links TRBV6-1 to TRBJ2-5; D unresolved. Per the germline V gene, CDR1 is MNHNS and CDR2 is SASEGT. The ends were cut back, 1 base at V and 1 base at J, with 4 bases in the middle. This CDR3 is built from 13 residues. In DNA, the CDR3 is TGTGCCAGCAGTGAAGGGTCCCAAGAGACCCAGTACTTC. It encodes CASSEGSQETQYF.

This chain connects TRBV7-9 to TRBJ2-1; D not certain. Germline CDR1 is SEHNR and CDR2 is FQNEAQ (reference sequence). The CDR3 is made up of 12 amino acids. The V gene lost 6 bases and the J gene lost 11 bases, with 14 bases spanning the gap. CDR3 sequence reads: CASRIDTPKQFF. The CDR3 bases are TGTGCCAGCAGAATAGACACACCAAAGCAGTTCTTC.

The chain carries TRBV11-2 and TRBJ2-5; D uncertain. V was trimmed by 3 bases and J by 6 bases, leaving 14 bases between them. The CDR3 spans 14 residues. Per the germline V gene, CDR1 is SGHAT and CDR2 is FQNNGV. CDR3 protein: CASSLEGPGQTQYF. In DNA form, the CDR3 reads TGTGCCAGCAGCTTGGAAGGGCCCGGGCAGACCCAGTACTTC.

This clone was counted once. V gene TRBV19 combines with J gene TRBJ2-7; 9 bases are a match to TRBD1. The CDR3 consists of 14 residues. Germline values: CDR1 LNHDA, CDR2 SQIVND (reference sequence). V shed 6 bases, J shed 1 base, and the junction held 4 bases outside the gene matches. CDR3 DNA: TGTGCCAGTAGGGGACAGGGTGCGTCCTACGAGCAGTACTTC. Protein: CASRGQGASYEQYF.

J is TRBJ1-1 and V is TRBV2; D ambiguous. The CDR3 length is 15 residues. V dropped 6 bases and J dropped 6 bases, with 20 bases sitting between them. Germline V gene lookup returns CDR1 SNHLY and CDR2 FYNNEI. CDR3 protein: CASRAGGGPEAEAFF. CDR3 DNA: TGTGCCAGCAGGGCCGGTGGCGGACCGGAGGCTGAAGCTTTCTTT.

The chain links TRBV9 to TRBJ1-4; no clear D. CDR1 and CDR2 (germline): SGDLS, YYNGEE. V dropped 0 bases and J dropped 0 bases, with 3 bases sitting between them. The CDR3 spans 14 residues. The CDR3 is CASSVVPTNEKLFF. The DNA for the CDR3 is TGTGCCAGCAGCGTAGTTCCAACTAATGAAAAACTGTTTTTT.

In DNA, the CDR3 is TGTGCCAGCTCAAAATCCGGGACTCAAGATCAGCCCCAGCATTTT. Its translation: CASSKSGTQDQPQHF. The chain uses TRBV18 and TRBJ1-5; D is possibly TRBD1 (5 bases). The germline V gene encodes CDR1 KGHSH and CDR2 LQKENI. The CDR3 is made up of 15 amino acids. V lost 5 bases and J lost 5, with 16 bases in between. Using reference TRBV18 and TRBJ1-5 for the parts outside the CDR3, the full variable domain is NAGVMQNPRHLVRRRGQEARLRCSPMKGHSHVYWYRQLPEEGLKFMVYLQKENIIDESGMPKERFSAEFPKEGPSILRIQQVVRGDSAAYFCASSKSGTQDQPQHFGDGTRLSIL.

The chain links TRBV2 to TRBJ1-5; the D gene is possibly TRBD1 (5 bases). V was pared by 7 bases and J by 3 bases, with 10 bases between. The length of the CDR3 is 13 residues. Per germline, CDR1 SNHLY and CDR2 FYNNEI. CDR3 sequence reads: CASTGVYNQPQHF. CDR3 in DNA: TGTGCCAGCACGGGGGTATACAATCAGCCCCAGCATTTT.

With respect to this clone: The same CDR3 is also encoded by other DNA sequences in this sample. The chain has TRBV30 and TRBJ2-3; D possibly uses TRBD1 or TRBD2 (6 bases each). Germline CDR1 GTSNPN, CDR2 SVGIG (reference sequence). V was shortened by 2 bases and J by 2 bases, with 8 bases between the two germline ends. The CDR3 covers 13 residues. In nucleotides, the CDR3 is TGTGCCTGGAGTTCGGGGGCCACAGATACGCAGTATTTT. Amino acids: CAWSSGATDTQYF.

The chain carries TRBV27 and TRBJ2-6; either TRBD1 or TRBD2 may supply D (6 bases each). The CDR3 runs 16 residues. Between the trimmed V and J ends, which lost 6 bases and 3 bases, there was a span of 15 bases. Germline V gene data show CDR1 as MNHEY and CDR2 as SMNVEV (reference sequence). The CDR3 spells CASSPRGGGGANVLTF. DNA of the CDR3: TGTGCCAGCAGCCCCCGAGGGGGAGGTGGGGCCAACGTCCTGACTTTC.